The present T cell receptor beta chain was sequenced within a study of CD8+ T cells in alopecia areata. Whole-study results and caveats: Sequences from scalp samples also cover resident alphabeta T cells of normal skin.

Peripheral blood samples and lesional scalp punch biopsies were obtained from alopecia areata patients. There are a few counts of this clone. Its antigen is still unknown. The CDR3 consists of 13 residues. Germline CDR1 reads SQVTM; CDR2 reads ANQGSEA. Trimming cost V 6 bases and J 9 bases; bases outside gene matches: 10. cDNA prepared by RNA extraction and subsequent reverse transcription served as the template for sequencing. Here immunoSEQ multiplex PCR was the method, and the copy in TCRdb shows in-frame clones only, minus some. Among 90,000 to 120,000 clones listed, under 60% were seen once. The sequenced sample was NKG2D-low CD8+ T cells sorted from blood. The clonotype was recovered from a human donor with alopecia areata. The chain carries TRBV29-1 and TRBJ2-1; 8 nucleotides agree with TRBD2. DNA of the CDR3: TGCAGCGTGGAAAAGCGGGGGAGGGGTGAGCAGTTCTTC. This codes for CSVEKRGRGEQFF.